This T cell receptor (beta chain) was sequenced for a study of HIV-infected patients and healthy controls. Study-wide background: A modest, significant CD4 rise occurred in most of the 16 patients after three months of therapy. Study-wide results and limits: When repertoires were size-matched, rare events in HIV-infected data became overweighted.

There are 13 residues in the CDR3. From germline, CDR1 is DFQATT and CDR2 SNEGSKA (reference sequence). The V and J ends lost 0 bases and 4 bases respectively, with 9 bases between them. No cell fractionation was done, so the repertoire covers all unsorted peripheral blood T cells. This clonotype showed up many times. Its antigen remains unknown. cDNA was made from 500 ng RNA using alpha and beta constant primers. Using multiplexing indices, alpha and beta chain libraries were generated apart by chain-specific third strand synthesis. Using its own MiXCR run on the 5' RACE reads, TCRdb lists one record per CDR3 protein. The sample consists of more than 5,500 distinct CDR3 sequences, under 30% of them appearing once.

The J gene is TRBJ1-1, the V gene TRBV20-1; weak D call: TRBD1 (5 bases). This receptor was identified in an adult with HIV infection. This specimen consisted of blood, obtained before antiretroviral therapy. The CDR3 is CSAREPGSTEAFF. CDR3 nucleotide sequence: TGCAGTGCTAGAGAGCCAGGGAGCACTGAAGCTTTCTTT.